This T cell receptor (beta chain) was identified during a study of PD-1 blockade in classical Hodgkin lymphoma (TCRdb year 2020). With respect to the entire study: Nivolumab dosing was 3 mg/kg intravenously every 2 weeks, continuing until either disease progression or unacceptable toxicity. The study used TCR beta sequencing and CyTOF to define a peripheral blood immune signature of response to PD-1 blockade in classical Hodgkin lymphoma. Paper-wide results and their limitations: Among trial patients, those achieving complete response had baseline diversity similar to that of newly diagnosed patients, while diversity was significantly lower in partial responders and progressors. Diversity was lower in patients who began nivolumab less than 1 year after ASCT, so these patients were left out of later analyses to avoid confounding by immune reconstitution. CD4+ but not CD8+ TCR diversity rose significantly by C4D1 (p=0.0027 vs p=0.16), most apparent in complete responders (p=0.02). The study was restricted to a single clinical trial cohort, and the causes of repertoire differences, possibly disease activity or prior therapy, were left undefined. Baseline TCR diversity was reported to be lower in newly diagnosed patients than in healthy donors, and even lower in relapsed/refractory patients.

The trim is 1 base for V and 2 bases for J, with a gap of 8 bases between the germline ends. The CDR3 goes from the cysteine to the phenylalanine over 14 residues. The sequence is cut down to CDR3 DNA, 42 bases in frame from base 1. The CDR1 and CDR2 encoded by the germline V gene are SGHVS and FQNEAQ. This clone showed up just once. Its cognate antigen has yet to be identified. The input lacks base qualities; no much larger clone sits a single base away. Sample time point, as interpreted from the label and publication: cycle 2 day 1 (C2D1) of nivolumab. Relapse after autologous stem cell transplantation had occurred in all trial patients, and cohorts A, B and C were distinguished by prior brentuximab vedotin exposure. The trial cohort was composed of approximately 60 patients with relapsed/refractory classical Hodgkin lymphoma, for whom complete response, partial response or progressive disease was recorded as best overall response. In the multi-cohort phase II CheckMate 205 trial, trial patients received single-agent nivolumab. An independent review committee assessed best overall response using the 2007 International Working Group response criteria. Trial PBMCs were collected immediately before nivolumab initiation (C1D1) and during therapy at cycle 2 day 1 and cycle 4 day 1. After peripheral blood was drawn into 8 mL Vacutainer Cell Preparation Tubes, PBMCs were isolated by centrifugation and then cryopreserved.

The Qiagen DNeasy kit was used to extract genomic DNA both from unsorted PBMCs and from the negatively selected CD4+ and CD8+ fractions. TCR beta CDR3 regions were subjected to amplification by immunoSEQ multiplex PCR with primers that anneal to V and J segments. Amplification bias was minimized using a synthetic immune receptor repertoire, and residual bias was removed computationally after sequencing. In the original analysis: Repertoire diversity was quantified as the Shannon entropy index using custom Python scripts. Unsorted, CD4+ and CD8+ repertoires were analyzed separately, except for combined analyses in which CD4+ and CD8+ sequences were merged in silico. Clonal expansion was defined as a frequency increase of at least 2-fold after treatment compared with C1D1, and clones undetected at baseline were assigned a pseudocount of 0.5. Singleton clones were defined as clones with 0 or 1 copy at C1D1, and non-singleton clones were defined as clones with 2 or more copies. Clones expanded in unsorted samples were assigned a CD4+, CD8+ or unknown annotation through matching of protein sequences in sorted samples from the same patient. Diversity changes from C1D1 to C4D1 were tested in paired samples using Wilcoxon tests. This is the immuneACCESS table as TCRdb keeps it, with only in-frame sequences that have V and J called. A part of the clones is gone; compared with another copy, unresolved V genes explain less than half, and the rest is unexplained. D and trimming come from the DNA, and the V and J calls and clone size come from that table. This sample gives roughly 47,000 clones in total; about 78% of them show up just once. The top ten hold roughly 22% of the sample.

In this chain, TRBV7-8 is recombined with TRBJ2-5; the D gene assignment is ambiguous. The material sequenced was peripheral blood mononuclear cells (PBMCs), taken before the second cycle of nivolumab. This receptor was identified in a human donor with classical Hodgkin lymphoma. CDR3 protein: CASSLVGEQETQYF. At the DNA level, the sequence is TGTGCCAGCAGCTTAGTTGGGGAACAAGAGACCCAGTACTTC.